Below, 17 T cell receptor beta chains from the same sample are listed, as sequenced in a study of cytomegalovirus exposure and HLA in healthy donors. PCR involved 60 Vbeta and 13 Jbeta primers. The assay was immunoSEQ multiplex PCR, and TCRdb's table has in-frame clones only and misses some. Among around 170,000 clones listed, 82% were seen once. The sample comprised PBMCs. These receptors were collected from a man aged 35 to 55 in good health and CMV-seronegative.

This rearrangement joins TRBV19 to TRBJ2-1; TRBD1 aligns across 7 bases. CDR3 length: 17 residues. Germline CDR1 and CDR2: LNHDA and SQIVND (reference sequence). V trimming: 6 bases; J trimming: 4 bases; junction bases outside the gene matches: 15. As DNA, the CDR3 is TGTGCCAGTAGGGCCCCCCGTTCGACAGGGAGTTACAATGAGCAGTTCTTC. This sequence encodes CASRAPRSTGSYNEQFF.

The chain combines TRBV6-5 with TRBJ2-5; unclear D gene. The V end lost 2 bases, the J end lost 3 bases, and 7 bases lay between the germline ends. The CDR3 has 13 residues. CDR1 and CDR2 (germline): MNHEY, SVGAGI. CDR3 sequence reads: CASSYNSKETQYF. Written as DNA, the CDR3 is TGTGCCAGCAGTTACAACTCTAAAGAGACCCAGTACTTC.

CDR3 amino acids: CASSSGGAYGYTF. CDR3 coding DNA: TGTGCCAGCAGCTCAGGGGGGGCCTATGGCTACACCTTC. The V gene is TRBV13, the J gene TRBJ1-2, with 7 bases fitting TRBD1. Per germline, CDR1 PRHDT and CDR2 FYEKMQ (reference sequence). The CDR3 is 13 amino acids. Trimming cost V 4 bases and J 4 bases; bases outside gene matches: 3.

V gene TRBV9 combines with J gene TRBJ2-2; TRBD1 matches 11 bases. Germline trimming cut 3 bases from V and 2 bases from J; bases unmatched to any gene: 6. CDR3 length: 17 residues. Per germline, CDR1 SGDLS and CDR2 YYNGEE. The CDR3 loop reads CASSASGTGGNTGELFF. DNA for the CDR3: TGTGCCAGCAGCGCTTCAGGGACAGGGGGAAACACCGGGGAGCTGTTTTTT.

V usage is TRBV9 and J usage is TRBJ1-2; TRBD1 aligns across 9 bases. This CDR3 has 15 residues. Per the germline V gene, CDR1 is SGDLS and CDR2 is YYNGEE. Trimming took 3 bases from V and 3 from J; bases not matched to a gene: 6. This CDR3 reads CASSATGGSDYGYTF. CDR3 nucleotide sequence: TGTGCCAGCAGCGCTACAGGGGGCAGCGACTATGGCTACACCTTC.

This chain links TRBV28 with TRBJ2-1; D might be TRBD2 (6 bases). The germline gives CDR1 MDHEN, CDR2 SYDVKM. Trimming left V 7 bases short and J 0 bases short, with 10 bases between. The CDR3 has 14 amino acids. The CDR3 nucleotides are TGTGCCAGCACAAACGGGGGCTCCTACAATGAGCAGTTCTTC. This gives the protein CASTNGGSYNEQFF.

V is TRBV6-6 and J is TRBJ2-7; TRBD2 might be the D (6 bases). CDR1 and CDR2 from the germline V gene are MNHNY and SVGAGI (reference sequence). This CDR3 region has 14 residues. Deletions cut 6 bases from V and 6 bases from J, with 18 bases between. Written as DNA, the CDR3 is TGTGCCAGCAGCGCGCCGGGAGTAAGGGGCGAGCAGTACTTC. It yields the protein CASSAPGVRGEQYF.

V and J are TRBV9 and TRBJ2-1; TRBD1 agrees at 10 bases. The CDR3 has 16 residues. With V trimmed by 5 bases and J by 2 bases, 7 bases remained unmatched. The germline V gene encodes CDR1 SGDLS and CDR2 YYNGEE. In DNA form, the CDR3 reads TGTGCCAGCAGTGCAGACAGGGGGCGCCCCTACAATGAGCAGTTCTTC. This sequence encodes CASSADRGRPYNEQFF.

Concerning this clone: A read error may produce the germline difference seen at one junction end. The chain links TRBV19 to TRBJ1-5, with D uncertain. The CDR3 has 12 amino acids. CDR1 is LNHDA and CDR2 is SQIVND in the germline V gene (reference sequence). CDR3 sequence reads: CASSIIPQSQHF. The CDR3 DNA sequence: TGTGCCAGTAGTATTATCCCTCAGTCCCAGCATTTT.

The V and J genes are TRBV5-4 and TRBJ2-1, with D maybe TRBD1 (6 bases). V lost 4 bases to trimming and J lost 9 bases, with 20 bases between them. CDR1 and CDR2 from the germline V gene are SGHNT and YYREEE (reference sequence). This CDR3 is 15 amino acids long. The CDR3 is CASSRTGTLVGEQFF. The CDR3 nucleotides are TGTGCCAGCAGCCGAACAGGGACCCTGGTGGGTGAGCAGTTCTTC.

This clone was counted between two and nine times. The rearrangement uses TRBV6-5 and TRBJ1-2; 10 bases match TRBD1. The CDR3 runs to 13 residues. CDR1 MNHEY and CDR2 SVGAGI come from the germline V gene. V was pared by 8 bases and J by 7 bases, with 7 bases of the junction left unmatched. CDR3 residues: CASESGQGTGYTF. CDR3 DNA: TGTGCCAGCGAATCGGGACAGGGGACTGGCTACACCTTC.

This clone was detected only once. The genes are TRBV30 and TRBJ2-7, with TRBD1 matching over 8 bases. CDR3 length: 16 amino acids. Germline CDR1 reads GTSNPN; CDR2 reads SVGIG (reference sequence). V lost 7 bases to trimming and J lost 2 bases; unmatched junction nucleotides: 16. CDR3 nucleotides: TGTGCCTTTGACAGGGGCCGCAGGAGAGGGGCCTACGAGCAGTACTTC. Its translation is CAFDRGRRRGAYEQYF.

The rearrangement joins TRBV15 to TRBJ1-5, with 11 bases fitting TRBD1. In germline, CDR1 is LNHNV, CDR2 YYDKDF (reference sequence). This CDR3 contains 15 residues. The V segment lost 5 bases and the J segment 1 base; nucleotides outside the gene matches: 1. The chain's CDR3 is CATSGQGASNQPQHF. The CDR3 DNA follows: TGTGCCACCAGCGGACAGGGGGCAAGCAATCAGCCCCAGCATTTT. The full variable domain, with the rest looked up from reference TRBV15 and TRBJ1-5, is DAMVIQNPRYQVTQFGKPVTLSCSQTLNHNVMYWYQQKSSQAPKLLFHYYDKDFNNEADTPDNFQSRRPNTSFCFLDIRSPGLGDTAMYLCATSGQGASNQPQHFGDGTRLSIL.

The chain recombines TRBV5-1 with TRBJ2-7, with D unclear. CDR1 is SGHRS and CDR2 is YFSETQ in the germline V gene. The ends were cut back, 4 bases at V and 3 bases at J, with 8 bases in the middle. CDR3 length: 12 amino acids. The CDR3 nucleotides are TGCGCCAGCAGCCACCCCGGCTACGAGCAGTACTTC. Protein sequence: CASSHPGYEQYF.

The chain employs TRBV6-5 and TRBJ1-2; 10 bases are a match to TRBD1. Losses at the gene ends were 5 bases for V and 9 bases for J; bases not matched to a gene: 9. This CDR3 comprises 14 residues. The germline V gene has CDR1 MNHEY and CDR2 SVGAGI. CDR3 loop: CASSIRDRGGSYTF. CDR3 DNA: TGTGCCAGCAGTATCCGGGACAGGGGTGGAAGCTACACCTTC.

V usage is TRBV30 and J usage is TRBJ2-7, with D possibly being TRBD2 (6 bases). Germline CDR1 reads GTSNPN; CDR2 reads SVGIG (reference sequence). CDR3 length: 14 amino acids. Trimming cost V 1 base and J 6 bases, with 16 bases left between them. CDR3 loop: CAWSDSGVLGEQYF. CDR3 nucleotide sequence: TGTGCCTGGAGTGATAGCGGCGTATTGGGCGAGCAGTACTTC.

The chain combines TRBV4-1 with TRBJ1-2, with 8 bases aligning to TRBD1. This CDR3 has 15 residues. V lost 2 bases and J lost 5; bases outside the gene matches: 7. Looked up from germline, CDR1 is MGHRA and CDR2 is YSYEKL. The CDR3 loop reads CASSQNRGIQYGYTF. CDR3 DNA: TGCGCCAGCAGCCAAAACAGGGGGATTCAGTATGGCTACACCTTC.